The rows below give T cell receptor beta chains drawn from one sample of a study of blood T cells in healthy people across ages. A single record per CDR3 protein comes from TCRdb applying MiXCR to the 5' RACE reads. The repertoire includes hundreds of thousands of distinct CDR3 sequences, 58% of them detected once, and 30% to 45% sits in the top ten. Sequenced material: blood. The receptors come from a man aged 55 to 70 in good health. Each CDR3 is given with its conserved first and last residue. The order of the fields is clone size, D gene, J gene, V gene, CDR3 DNA, CDR3 protein. The D gene is left open where the match is weak. The listing skips clone size in some rows; elsewhere it reads once, few, many or a size class.

clone_size: NA
d_call: TRBD2
j_call: TRBJ2-5
v_call: TRBV5-4
cdr3_nt: TGTGCCAGCAGCCGGAGGACTAGCGGGGGTACTGAGACCCAGTACTTC
cdr3_aa: CASSRRTSGGTETQYF

clone_size: many
d_call: NA
j_call: TRBJ2-5
v_call: TRBV20-1
cdr3_nt: TGCAGTGGGGACTGGCGGGGAGAGACCCAGTACTTC
cdr3_aa: CSGDWRGETQYF

clone_size: NA
d_call: NA
j_call: TRBJ2-3
v_call: TRBV13
cdr3_nt: TGTGCCAGCAGCTTATACGGCGGGGAGAAGGATACGCAGTATTTT
cdr3_aa: CASSLYGGEKDTQYF

clone_size: NA
d_call: TRBD2
j_call: TRBJ2-5
v_call: TRBV6-6
cdr3_nt: TGTGCCAGCAGTTACTTGGCGGCTAGCGGATCACAAGAGACCCAGTACTTC
cdr3_aa: CASSYLAASGSQETQYF

clone_size: NA
d_call: NA
j_call: TRBJ1-4
v_call: TRBV20-1
cdr3_nt: TGCAGTGCTAGAGATTACAGGGAGAGGGCTGGTGAAAAACTGTTTTTT
cdr3_aa: CSARDYRERAGEKLFF

clone_size: NA
d_call: TRBD2
j_call: TRBJ2-3
v_call: TRBV7-9
cdr3_nt: TGTGCCAGCAGCTTAAAGCGGGGAAGCACAGATACGCAGTATTTT
cdr3_aa: CASSLKRGSTDTQYF

clone_size: NA
d_call: TRBD1
j_call: TRBJ2-5
v_call: TRBV11-2
cdr3_nt: TGTGCCAGCAGCTCCACAGGGGTGATACAAGAGACCCAGTACTTC
cdr3_aa: CASSSTGVIQETQYF

clone_size: NA
d_call: TRBD1
j_call: TRBJ1-6
v_call: TRBV5-1
cdr3_nt: TGCGCCAGCAGCTTGGTCCATACAGGGGCTAATTCACCCCTCCACTTT
cdr3_aa: CASSLVHTGANSPLHF

clone_size: NA
d_call: NA
j_call: TRBJ2-7
v_call: TRBV20-1
cdr3_nt: TGCAGTGCTACGTATGATGAGCAGTACTTC
cdr3_aa: CSATYDEQYF

clone_size: NA
d_call: TRBD2
j_call: TRBJ2-1
v_call: TRBV7-2
cdr3_nt: TGTGCCAGCAGCCGCGTAGCGGGGAGCTACAATGGGCAGTTCTTC
cdr3_aa: CASSRVAGSYNGQFF

clone_size: NA
d_call: NA
j_call: TRBJ2-4
v_call: TRBV5-1
cdr3_nt: TGCGCCAGCTGCCAAACCAGTCCAGGGTCAAACATTCAGTACTTC
cdr3_aa: CASCQTSPGSNIQYF

clone_size: NA
d_call: TRBD1
j_call: TRBJ2-1
v_call: TRBV6-5
cdr3_nt: TGTGCCAGCAGTTACTCGGGACAGAAACCCTACAATGAGCAGTTCTTC
cdr3_aa: CASSYSGQKPYNEQFF

clone_size: NA
d_call: TRBD2
j_call: TRBJ2-5
v_call: TRBV18
cdr3_nt: TGTGCCAGCTCACCAACGGGACTAGCGGGGGTCCAAGAGACCCAGTACTTC
cdr3_aa: CASSPTGLAGVQETQYF

clone_size: NA
d_call: TRBD1
j_call: TRBJ1-1
v_call: TRBV4-2
cdr3_nt: TGTGCCAGCAGCCGGGGACAGGGCTTGCGAACTGAAGCTTTCTTT
cdr3_aa: CASSRGQGLRTEAFF

clone_size: NA
d_call: NA
j_call: TRBJ1-3
v_call: TRBV5-5
cdr3_nt: TGTGCCAGCAGCTTACGGGTACCTGGAAACACCATATATTTT
cdr3_aa: CASSLRVPGNTIYF

clone_size: NA
d_call: NA
j_call: TRBJ2-5
v_call: TRBV4-1
cdr3_nt: TGCGCCAGCAGCCCTCTGGGGCAGGGGAGCGAGACCCAGTACTTC
cdr3_aa: CASSPLGQGSETQYF

clone_size: NA
d_call: TRBD2
j_call: TRBJ2-3
v_call: TRBV29-1
cdr3_nt: TGCAGCGGTCAGCTTGCCCCCGGGACTAGCGAGGCAGATACGCAGTATTTT
cdr3_aa: CSGQLAPGTSEADTQYF

clone_size: NA
d_call: NA
j_call: TRBJ1-1
v_call: TRBV3-1
cdr3_nt: TGTGCCAGCAGCCAGAGGACGGGGGTGTACACTGAAGCTTTCTTT
cdr3_aa: CASSQRTGVYTEAFF

clone_size: few
d_call: TRBD1
j_call: TRBJ2-7
v_call: TRBV12-3/TRBV12-4
cdr3_nt: TGTGCCAGCAGTGGGGGGACAGGGAATGCTCCCTACGAGCAGTACTTC
cdr3_aa: CASSGGTGNAPYEQYF

clone_size: NA
d_call: NA
j_call: TRBJ2-3
v_call: TRBV18
cdr3_nt: TGTGCCAGCTCACCACGGGCAGGACTACTGGGGGATACGCAGTATTTT
cdr3_aa: CASSPRAGLLGDTQYF

clone_size: many
d_call: NA
j_call: TRBJ2-3
v_call: TRBV5-1
cdr3_nt: TGCGCCAGCAGCTTGGCGGGGCCACCGAGGGATACGCAGTATTTT
cdr3_aa: CASSLAGPPRDTQYF

clone_size: NA
d_call: NA
j_call: TRBJ2-6
v_call: TRBV5-1
cdr3_nt: TGCGCCAGCAGCCCGACAGTTTTCTCTGGGGCCAACGTCCTGACTTTC
cdr3_aa: CASSPTVFSGANVLTF

clone_size: few
d_call: NA
j_call: TRBJ1-2
v_call: TRBV29-1
cdr3_nt: TGCAGCGTTGAACAGGGCCCCTACTATGGCTACACCTTC
cdr3_aa: CSVEQGPYYGYTF

clone_size: NA
d_call: NA
j_call: TRBJ1-1
v_call: TRBV7-9
cdr3_nt: TGTGCCAGCAGCTTATCGGACGGTGAAGCTTTCTTT
cdr3_aa: CASSLSDGEAFF

clone_size: NA
d_call: TRBD2
j_call: TRBJ2-1
v_call: TRBV20-1
cdr3_nt: TGCAGTGCTAGAGATCCTAGCGGACCTTCCTACAATGAGCAGTTCTTC
cdr3_aa: CSARDPSGPSYNEQFF

clone_size: NA
d_call: NA
j_call: TRBJ2-3
v_call: TRBV5-5
cdr3_nt: TGTGCCAGCAGCTTGGGTCGGTGGGAGACAGATACGCAGTATTTT
cdr3_aa: CASSLGRWETDTQYF

clone_size: NA
d_call: TRBD1
j_call: TRBJ2-5
v_call: TRBV7-9
cdr3_nt: TGTGCCAGCAGTAAGGGGGCCTTAGGGGAGACCCAGTACTTC
cdr3_aa: CASSKGALGETQYF

clone_size: NA
d_call: NA
j_call: TRBJ2-2
v_call: TRBV4-1
cdr3_nt: TGCGCCAGCAGCCAACCGGGCAACACCGGGGAGCTGTTTTTT
cdr3_aa: CASSQPGNTGELFF

clone_size: NA
d_call: NA
j_call: TRBJ1-2
v_call: TRBV3-1
cdr3_nt: TGTGCCAGCAGCCAAGCCCCGTTTAAGGAATATGGCTACACCTTC
cdr3_aa: CASSQAPFKEYGYTF